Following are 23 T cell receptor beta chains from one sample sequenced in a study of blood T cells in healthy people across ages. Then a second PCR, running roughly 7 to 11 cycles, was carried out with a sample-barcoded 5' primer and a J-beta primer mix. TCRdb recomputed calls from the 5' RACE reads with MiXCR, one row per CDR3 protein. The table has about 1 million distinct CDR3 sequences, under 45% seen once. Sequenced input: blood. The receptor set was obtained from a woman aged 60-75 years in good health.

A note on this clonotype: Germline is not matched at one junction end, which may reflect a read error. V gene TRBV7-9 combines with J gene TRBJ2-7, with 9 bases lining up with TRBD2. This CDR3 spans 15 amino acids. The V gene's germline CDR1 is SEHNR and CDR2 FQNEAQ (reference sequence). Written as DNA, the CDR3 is TGTGTCAGCAGCCAGTTCGGGACTAGCATCTCCGAGCAGTACTTC. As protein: CVSSQFGTSISEQYF.

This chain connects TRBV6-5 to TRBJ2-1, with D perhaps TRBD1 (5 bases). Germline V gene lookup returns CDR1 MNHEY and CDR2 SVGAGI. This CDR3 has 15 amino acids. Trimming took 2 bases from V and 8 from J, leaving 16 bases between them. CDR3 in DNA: TGTGCCAGCAGTTACCTCCCCTTACAGGCCCATGAGCAGTTCTTC. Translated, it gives CASSYLPLQAHEQFF.

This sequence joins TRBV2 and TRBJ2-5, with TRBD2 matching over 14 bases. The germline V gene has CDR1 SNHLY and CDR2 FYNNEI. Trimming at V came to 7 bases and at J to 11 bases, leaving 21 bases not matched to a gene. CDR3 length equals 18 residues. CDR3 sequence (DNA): TGTGCCAGCAAGCGGACAGTCGCCGGGACTAGCGGGAGTTGGGAGCAGTACTTC. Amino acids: CASKRTVAGTSGSWEQYF.

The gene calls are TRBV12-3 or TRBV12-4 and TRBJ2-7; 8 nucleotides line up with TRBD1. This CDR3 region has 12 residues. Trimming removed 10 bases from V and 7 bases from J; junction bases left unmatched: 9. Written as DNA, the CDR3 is TGTGCCACCTCTCAGGGGGCTCTAGAGCAGTACTTC. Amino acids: CATSQGALEQYF.

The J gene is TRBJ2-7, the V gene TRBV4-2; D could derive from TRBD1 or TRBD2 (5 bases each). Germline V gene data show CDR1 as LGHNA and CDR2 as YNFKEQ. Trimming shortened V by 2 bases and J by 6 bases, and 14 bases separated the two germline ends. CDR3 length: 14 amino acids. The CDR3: CASSQPDWDGEQYF. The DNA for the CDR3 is TGTGCCAGCAGCCAACCAGACTGGGACGGCGAGCAGTACTTC.

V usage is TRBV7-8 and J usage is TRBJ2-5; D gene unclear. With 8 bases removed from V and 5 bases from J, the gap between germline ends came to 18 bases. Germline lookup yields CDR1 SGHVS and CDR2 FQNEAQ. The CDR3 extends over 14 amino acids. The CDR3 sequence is CASPPASDVETQYF. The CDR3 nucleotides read TGTGCCAGCCCCCCCGCGAGTGACGTTGAGACCCAGTACTTC. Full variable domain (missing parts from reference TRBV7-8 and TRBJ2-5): GAGVSQSPRYKVAKRGQDVALRCDPISGHVSLFWYQQALGQGPEFLTYFQNEAQLDKSGLPSDRFFAERPEGSVSTLKIQRTQQEDSAVYLCASPPASDVETQYFGPGTRLLVL.

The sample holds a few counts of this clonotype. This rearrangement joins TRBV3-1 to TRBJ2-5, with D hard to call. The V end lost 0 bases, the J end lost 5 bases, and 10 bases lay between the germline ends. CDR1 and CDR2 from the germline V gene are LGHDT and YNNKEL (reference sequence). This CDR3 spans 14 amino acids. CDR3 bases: TGTGCCAGCAGCCAAGATGAAGGGTTGGAGACCCAGTACTTC. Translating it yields CASSQDEGLETQYF.

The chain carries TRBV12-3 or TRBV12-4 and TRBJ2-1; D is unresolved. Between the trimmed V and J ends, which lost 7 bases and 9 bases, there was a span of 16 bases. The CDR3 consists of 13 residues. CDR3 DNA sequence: TGTGCCAGCACCCACGGCCCCAACCGTGAGCAGTTCTTC. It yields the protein CASTHGPNREQFF.

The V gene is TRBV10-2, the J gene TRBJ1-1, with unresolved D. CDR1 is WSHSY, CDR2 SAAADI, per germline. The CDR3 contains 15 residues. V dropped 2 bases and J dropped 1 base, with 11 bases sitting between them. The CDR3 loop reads CASSEVLGRNTEAFF. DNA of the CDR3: TGCGCCAGCAGTGAGGTCTTAGGACGGAACACTGAAGCTTTCTTT.

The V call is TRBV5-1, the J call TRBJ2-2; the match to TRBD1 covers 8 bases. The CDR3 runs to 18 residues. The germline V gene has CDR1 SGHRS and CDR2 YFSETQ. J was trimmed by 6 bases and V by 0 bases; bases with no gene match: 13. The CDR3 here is CASSLEFSGGGSAGELFF. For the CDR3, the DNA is TGCGCCAGCAGCTTGGAATTCTCAGGGGGCGGTTCAGCCGGGGAGCTGTTTTTT.

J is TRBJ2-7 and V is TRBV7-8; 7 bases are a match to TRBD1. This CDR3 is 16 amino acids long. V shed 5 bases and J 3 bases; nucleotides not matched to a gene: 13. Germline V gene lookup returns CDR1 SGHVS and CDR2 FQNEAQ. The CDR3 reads CASSPRGQLVNYEQYF. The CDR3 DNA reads TGTGCCAGCAGCCCGAGGGGACAGCTGGTGAACTACGAGCAGTACTTC.

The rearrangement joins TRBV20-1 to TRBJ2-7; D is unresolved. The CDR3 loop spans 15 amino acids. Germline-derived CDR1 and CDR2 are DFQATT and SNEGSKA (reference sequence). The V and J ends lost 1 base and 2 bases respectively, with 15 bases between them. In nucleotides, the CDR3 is TGCAGTGCTAGAGTGGAGAAACAGCGACCCTACGAGCAGTACTTC. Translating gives CSARVEKQRPYEQYF.

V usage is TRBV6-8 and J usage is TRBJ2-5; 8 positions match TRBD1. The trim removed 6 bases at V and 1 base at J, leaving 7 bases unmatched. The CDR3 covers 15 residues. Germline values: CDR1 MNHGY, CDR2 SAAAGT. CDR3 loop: CASRPPDRGQETQYF. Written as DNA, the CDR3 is TGTGCCAGCAGACCACCTGACAGGGGCCAAGAGACCCAGTACTTC.

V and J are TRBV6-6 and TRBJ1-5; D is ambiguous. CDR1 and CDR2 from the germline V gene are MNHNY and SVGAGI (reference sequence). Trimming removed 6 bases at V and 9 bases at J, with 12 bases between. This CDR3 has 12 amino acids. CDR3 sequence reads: CASSGSSRPQHF. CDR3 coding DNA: TGTGCCAGCAGCGGTAGTAGTCGGCCCCAGCATTTT.

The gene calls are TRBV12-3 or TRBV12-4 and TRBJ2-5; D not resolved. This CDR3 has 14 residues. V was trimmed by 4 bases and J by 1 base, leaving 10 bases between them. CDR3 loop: CASSSEDFQETQYF. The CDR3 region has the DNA TGTGCCAGCAGTTCAGAAGACTTCCAAGAGACCCAGTACTTC.

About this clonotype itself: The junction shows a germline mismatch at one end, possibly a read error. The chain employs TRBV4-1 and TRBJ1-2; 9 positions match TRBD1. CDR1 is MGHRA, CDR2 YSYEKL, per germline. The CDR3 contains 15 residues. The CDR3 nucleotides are TGCGCCGGCAGCCCCCGGGACAGGGAGTCGCATGGCTACACCTTC. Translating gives CAGSPRDRESHGYTF.

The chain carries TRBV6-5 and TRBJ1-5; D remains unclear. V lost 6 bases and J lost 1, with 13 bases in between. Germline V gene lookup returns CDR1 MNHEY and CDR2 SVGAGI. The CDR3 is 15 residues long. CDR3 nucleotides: TGTGCCAGCAGCCCTCGGTCCAGAAGCAATCAGCCCCAGCATTTT. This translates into CASSPRSRSNQPQHF.

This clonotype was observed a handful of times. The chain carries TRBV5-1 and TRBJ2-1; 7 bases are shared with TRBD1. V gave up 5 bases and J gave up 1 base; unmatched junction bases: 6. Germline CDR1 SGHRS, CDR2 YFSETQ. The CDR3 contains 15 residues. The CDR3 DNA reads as TGCGCCAGCAGACCATGGGACAGTTCCTACAATGAGCAGTTCTTC. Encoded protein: CASRPWDSSYNEQFF. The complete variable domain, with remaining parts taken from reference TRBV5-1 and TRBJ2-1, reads KAGVTQTPRYLIKTRGQQVTLSCSPISGHRSVSWYQQTPGQGLQFLFEYFSETQRNKGNFPGRFSGRQFSNSRSEMNVSTLELGDSALYLCASRPWDSSYNEQFFGPGTRLTVL.

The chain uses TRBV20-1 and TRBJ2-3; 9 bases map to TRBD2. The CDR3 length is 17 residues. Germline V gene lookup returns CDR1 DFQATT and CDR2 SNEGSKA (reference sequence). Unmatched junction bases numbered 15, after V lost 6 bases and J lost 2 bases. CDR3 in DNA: TGCAGTGCACACCGCGAGGGTAGCGGGAGACTCACAGATACGCAGTATTTT. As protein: CSAHREGSGRLTDTQYF.

The DNA of the CDR3 is TGTGCCAGCAGCCGTCGAGTTGCGGGAGGGGCCAACGTCCTGACTTTC. Its protein is CASSRRVAGGANVLTF. The chain recombines TRBV11-2 with TRBJ2-6; D may be TRBD2 (6 bases). The V gene lost 5 bases and the J gene lost 4 bases, with 15 bases spanning the gap. This CDR3 is 16 amino acids long. CDR1 and CDR2 (germline): SGHAT, FQNNGV.

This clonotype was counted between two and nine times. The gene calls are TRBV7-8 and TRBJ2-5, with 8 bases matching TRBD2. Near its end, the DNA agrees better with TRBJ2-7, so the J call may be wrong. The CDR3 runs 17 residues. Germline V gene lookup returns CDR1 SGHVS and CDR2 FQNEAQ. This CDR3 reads CASSRTDPREGYNEQYF. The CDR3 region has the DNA TGTGCCAGCAGTCGAACCGATCCACGGGAGGGCTACAACGAGCAGTACTTC.

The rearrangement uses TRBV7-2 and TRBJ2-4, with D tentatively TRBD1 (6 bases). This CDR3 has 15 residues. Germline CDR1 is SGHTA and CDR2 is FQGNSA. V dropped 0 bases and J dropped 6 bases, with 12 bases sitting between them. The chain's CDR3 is CASSLAVTGRNIQYF. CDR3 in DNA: TGTGCCAGCAGCTTAGCGGTCACAGGGAGAAACATTCAGTACTTC.

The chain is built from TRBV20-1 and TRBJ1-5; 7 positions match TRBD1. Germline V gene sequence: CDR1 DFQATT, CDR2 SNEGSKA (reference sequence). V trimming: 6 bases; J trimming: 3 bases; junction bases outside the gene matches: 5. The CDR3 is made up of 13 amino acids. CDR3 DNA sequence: TGCAGTGCCAGCGGACAGGACAATCAGCCCCAGCATTTT. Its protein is CSASGQDNQPQHF.